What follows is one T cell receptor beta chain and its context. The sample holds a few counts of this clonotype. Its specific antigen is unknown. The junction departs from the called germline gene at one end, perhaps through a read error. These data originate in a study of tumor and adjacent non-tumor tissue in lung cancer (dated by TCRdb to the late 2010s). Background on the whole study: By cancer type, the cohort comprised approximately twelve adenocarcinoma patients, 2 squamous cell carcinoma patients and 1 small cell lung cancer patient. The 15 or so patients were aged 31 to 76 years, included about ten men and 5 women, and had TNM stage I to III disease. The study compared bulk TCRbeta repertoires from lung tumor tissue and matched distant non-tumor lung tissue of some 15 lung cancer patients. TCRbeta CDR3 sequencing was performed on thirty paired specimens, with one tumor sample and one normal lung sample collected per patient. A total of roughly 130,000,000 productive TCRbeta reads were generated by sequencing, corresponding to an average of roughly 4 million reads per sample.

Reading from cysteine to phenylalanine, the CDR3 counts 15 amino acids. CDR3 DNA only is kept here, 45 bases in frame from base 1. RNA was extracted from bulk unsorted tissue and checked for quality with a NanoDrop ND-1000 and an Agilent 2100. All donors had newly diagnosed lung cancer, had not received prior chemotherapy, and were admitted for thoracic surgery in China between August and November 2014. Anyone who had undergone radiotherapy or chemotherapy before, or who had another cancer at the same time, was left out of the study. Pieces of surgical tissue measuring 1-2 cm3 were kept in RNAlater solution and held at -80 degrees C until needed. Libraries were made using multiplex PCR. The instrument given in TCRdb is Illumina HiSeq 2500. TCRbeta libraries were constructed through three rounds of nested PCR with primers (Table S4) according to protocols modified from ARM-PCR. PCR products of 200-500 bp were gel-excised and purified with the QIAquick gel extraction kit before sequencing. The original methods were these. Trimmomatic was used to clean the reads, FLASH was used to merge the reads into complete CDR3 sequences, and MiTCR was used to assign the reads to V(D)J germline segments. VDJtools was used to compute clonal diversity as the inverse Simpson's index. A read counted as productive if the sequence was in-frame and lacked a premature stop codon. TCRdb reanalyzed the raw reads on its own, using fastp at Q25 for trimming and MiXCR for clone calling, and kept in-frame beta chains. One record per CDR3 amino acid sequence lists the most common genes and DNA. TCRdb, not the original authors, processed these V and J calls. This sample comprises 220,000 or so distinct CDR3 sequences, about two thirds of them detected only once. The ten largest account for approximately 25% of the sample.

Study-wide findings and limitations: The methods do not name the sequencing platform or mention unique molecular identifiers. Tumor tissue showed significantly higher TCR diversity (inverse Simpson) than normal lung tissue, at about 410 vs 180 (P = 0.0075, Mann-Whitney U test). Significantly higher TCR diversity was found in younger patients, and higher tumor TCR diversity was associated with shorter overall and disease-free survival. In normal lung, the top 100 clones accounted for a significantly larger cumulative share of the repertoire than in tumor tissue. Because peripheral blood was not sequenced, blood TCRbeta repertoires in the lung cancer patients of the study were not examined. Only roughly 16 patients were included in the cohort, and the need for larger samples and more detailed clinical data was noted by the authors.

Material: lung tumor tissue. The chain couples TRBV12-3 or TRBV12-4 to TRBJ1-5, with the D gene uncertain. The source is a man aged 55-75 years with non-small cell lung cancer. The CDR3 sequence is CASSPTTRVNQPQHF. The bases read TGTGCTAGCAGTCCGACAACAAGGGTCAATCAGCCCCAGCATTTT.